The 6 T cell receptor beta chains presented below share a single source sample, sequenced in a study of blood T cell repertoires in COVID-19. Only in-frame clones appear in the TCRdb table, and some are missing; sequencing was by immunoSEQ multiplex PCR. The sample contains about 210,000 clones, about nine tenths of which appear only once. Sequenced sample: peripheral blood. These receptors were obtained from a man aged 70-80 years with acute or convalescent COVID-19.

In this sample, this clone turned up once. This sequence joins TRBV14 and TRBJ1-1; the D is unclear. Trimming took 4 bases from V and 1 from J, leaving 7 bases between them. The CDR3 runs to 13 residues. CDR1 and CDR2 (germline): SGHDN, FVKESK. The CDR3 is CASSRHPNTEAFF. In nucleotides, the CDR3 is TGTGCCAGCAGCCGACATCCGAACACTGAAGCTTTCTTT.

The CDR3 region is CASSPGDSHNEQFF. The CDR3, as DNA: TGTGCCAGCAGCCCCGGGGACAGCCACAATGAGCAGTTCTTC. V usage is TRBV28 and J usage is TRBJ2-1; TRBD1 agrees at 7 bases. The CDR3 sequence is 14 residues long. Trimming at V came to 6 bases and at J to 5 bases, leaving 7 bases not matched to a gene. CDR1 is MDHEN and CDR2 is SYDVKM in the germline V gene.

This chain connects TRBV3-1 (or the pseudogene TRBV3-2) to TRBJ1-5; D unresolved. The V end was cut by 1 base, the J end by 9 bases, with 13 bases between. The CDR3 is made up of 14 amino acids. The germline CDR1 and CDR2 sequences are LGHDT and YNNKEL (reference sequence). The CDR3 coding sequence is TGTGCCAGCAGCCAAGGGGCTTACCTTTCGCCCCAGCATTTT. Amino acid sequence: CASSQGAYLSPQHF.

This clone has just one count. This rearrangement joins TRBV29-1 to TRBJ2-1; 7 bases map to TRBD2. The CDR3 loop spans 14 amino acids. J gave up 3 bases and V 1 base, and 3 bases lay outside the gene matches. Germline V lookup: CDR1 SQVTM, CDR2 ANQGSEA. CDR3 DNA sequence: TGCAGCGTTGAAGGGCTAGCGGACTACAATGAGCAGTTCTTC. Residues: CSVEGLADYNEQFF.

This clone showed up just once. The rearrangement joins TRBV5-8 to TRBJ2-1; weak D call: TRBD1 (6 bases). The CDR3 covers 14 residues. Germline-derived CDR1 and CDR2 are SGHTS and YDEGEE. Trimming took off 4 bases at V and 6 bases at J, with 14 bases between the two ends. Written as DNA, the CDR3 is TGTGCCAGCAGCAAGGGGGAGATTTTCAATGAGCAGTTCTTC. It yields the protein CASSKGEIFNEQFF. The whole variable domain, filled in from reference TRBV5-8 and TRBJ2-1, reads EAGVTQSPTHLIKTRGQQATLRCSPISGHTSVYWYQQALGLGLQFLLWYDEGEERNRGNFPPRFSGRQFPNYSSELNVNALELEDSALYLCASSKGEIFNEQFFGPGTRLTVL.

The chain carries TRBV6-2 or TRBV6-3 and TRBJ2-7, with TRBD1 identical over 7 bases. With V trimmed by 4 bases and J by 2 bases, 14 bases remained unmatched. Germline lookup yields CDR1 MNHEY and CDR2 SVGEGT. This CDR3 has 17 residues. CDR3 coding DNA: TGTGCCAGCAGTTTGAGGCTTACCGGGACAGTGGCCTACGAGCAGTACTTC. Amino acid sequence: CASSLRLTGTVAYEQYF.